A single sample is the source of the 9 T cell receptor beta chains below, sequenced in a study of cytomegalovirus exposure and HLA in healthy donors. Primers: 60 Vbeta forward and 13 Jbeta reverse. Repertoires were generated with immunoSEQ multiplex PCR, while TCRdb's copy carries only in-frame clones and drops some. With under 200,000 clones in the sample, the ten largest clones hold 6.5%. Sample: PBMCs. The receptor set was obtained from a man aged 25-45 years in good health and CMV-seronegative.

The V call is TRBV7-8, the J call TRBJ2-1, with TRBD2 matching 10 bases. Losses at the gene ends were 1 base for V and 13 bases for J; bases not matched to a gene: 13. The CDR3 loop spans 16 amino acids. The germline V gene has CDR1 SGHVS and CDR2 FQNEAQ. The chain's CDR3 is CASSLGSSGGAIEQFF. The CDR3 DNA is TGTGCCAGCAGCTTAGGTTCTAGCGGGGGAGCGATCGAACAGTTCTTC.

The gene calls are TRBV4-3 and TRBJ1-4; D possibly corresponds to TRBD1 (6 bases). The CDR3 contains 15 residues. Trimming shortened V by 7 bases and J by 3 bases, and 15 bases separated the two germline ends. Germline lookup yields CDR1 LGHNA and CDR2 YSLEER. CDR3 protein: CASNPDRAPNEKLFF. CDR3 coding DNA: TGCGCCAGCAATCCGGACAGAGCCCCTAATGAAAAACTGTTTTTT.

The J gene is TRBJ2-2, the V gene TRBV5-4; D is perhaps TRBD1 (7 bases). Germline loops: CDR1 SGHNT, CDR2 YYREEE (reference sequence). The CDR3 totals 15 residues. V was shortened by 4 bases and J by 7 bases, with 17 bases between the two germline ends. The CDR3 protein is CASSPLQGGNGELFF. For the CDR3, the DNA is TGTGCCAGCAGCCCCTTGCAGGGGGGAAACGGGGAGCTGTTTTTT.

The chain links TRBV5-1 to TRBJ2-7; the D gene is possibly TRBD1 (5 bases). V was pared by 0 bases and J by 9 bases, with 7 bases between. The germline gives CDR1 SGHRS, CDR2 YFSETQ. CDR3 length: 11 residues. CDR3 sequence reads: CASSLEGMQYF. In DNA form, the CDR3 reads TGCGCCAGCAGCTTGGAGGGGATGCAGTACTTC.

The chain is built from TRBV7-9 and TRBJ2-7, with 7 bases identical to TRBD2. The CDR3 covers 17 residues. The V and J ends lost 3 bases and 2 bases, in that order; junction bases with no gene match: 13. Germline CDR1 SEHNR, CDR2 FQNEAQ (reference sequence). The DNA of the CDR3 is TGTGCCAGCAGCTTCGGTAGCGGGTTACCCTCCGCCTACGAGCAGTACTTC. Protein sequence: CASSFGSGLPSAYEQYF.

The CDR3 nucleotides are TGTGCCAGCAGCTCTATCACCGGGACAGAGAAAGAGACCCAGTACTTC. Residues: CASSSITGTEKETQYF. The gene calls are TRBV11-2 and TRBJ2-5; 7 nucleotides match TRBD1. The length of the CDR3 is 16 residues. Looked up from germline, CDR1 is SGHAT and CDR2 is FQNNGV. After removal of 4 bases from V and 3 bases from J, the junction contained 11 bases not matched to a gene.

This chain connects TRBV28 to TRBJ2-3; 7 bases map to TRBD2. V shed 3 bases, J shed 4 bases, and the junction held 7 bases outside the gene matches. Germline V gene lookup returns CDR1 MDHEN and CDR2 SYDVKM. CDR3 length: 15 residues. The CDR3 DNA reads TGTGCCAGCAGTTTTCCGCGGGAGTACTCAGATACGCAGTATTTT. The encoded protein is CASSFPREYSDTQYF.

The V call is TRBV5-5, the J call TRBJ1-1; D remains ambiguous. The V end lost 2 bases, the J end lost 0 bases, and 5 bases lay between the germline ends. The germline CDR1 and CDR2 sequences are SGHKS and YYEKEE (reference sequence). This CDR3 is built from 13 residues. CDR3: CASSFTMNTEAFF. In nucleotides, the CDR3 is TGTGCCAGCAGCTTTACTATGAACACTGAAGCTTTCTTT.

A word on this clone: One end of the junction is discordant with germline, which a read error may explain. The same CDR3 can be traced to other DNA sequences in this sample. The chain employs TRBV10-3 and TRBJ2-2, with a tentative D call TRBD2 (6 bases). Germline CDR1 reads ENHRY; CDR2 reads SYGVKD. The CDR3 totals 15 residues. CDR3 region: CAISALATNTGELFF. CDR3 bases: TGTGCCATCAGTGCCCTAGCGACGAACACCGGGGAACTGTTTTTT.